This record covers a single TCR beta chain. Its antigen specificity is not known. There are no base qualities to consult, and no much larger clone falls within one base. Collaborating institutions collected whole blood in K2EDTA tubes following their own protocols. Collaborator samples were shipped for TCRbeta analysis as frozen whole blood, isolated PBMCs, or DNA extracted from either sample type. TCRbeta CDR3 regions were amplified from genomic DNA using the immunoSEQ Assay, a bias-controlled multiplex PCR. In the source study's methods: The number of nucleated cells in each sample was estimated from the amplification of reference gene primers within the assay. Sequence reads were collapsed and filtered to measure the absolute abundance of every unique TCRbeta CDR3 rearrangement. For each sample, productive Simpson clonality was calculated as the square root of Simpson's diversity index over productive rearrangements. TCRdb took over this immuneACCESS table, retaining in-frame rearrangements with V and J assigned. Such tables are incomplete; in checked studies, under half of the missing clones stem from an unresolved V gene, and the remainder is unexplained. The V and J calls and the clone size are those of that table, but D and trimming were determined from the DNA. Present in this sample are a few hundred thousand clones, around 86% of which were seen just once. The top ten hold around 3% of the sample.

This entry comes from a study of blood T cell repertoires in COVID-19 (dated by TCRdb to 2020 to 2021). About the study as a whole: Samples from collaborators originated in the United States, Italy and Spain and spanned both the acute and convalescent phases of COVID-19. The repertoires were made available in a free public database intended to serve as a resource for research on the immune response to SARS-CoV-2. The material from the prospective study consisted of cDNA or gDNA derived from T cells, B-cell-depleted T cells, or PBMCs. Nearly every sample came with metadata listing a de-identified subject ID, COVID-19 status, age in years and sex. Where HLA class I and class II types were available, the types were taken from metadata supplied by the sample provider, not from assay-based typing. The samples were drawn from the first 160 participants of the ongoing ImmuneRACE study and from 1,254 subjects provided by 6 global collaborators. The dataset comprised deeply sampled blood TCRbeta repertoires from subjects exposed to, actively infected with, or recovered from COVID-19.

The investigation overall reported the following: The amount of clinical and demographic metadata varied by source and participant and was provided uncurated.

CDR1 and CDR2 were assigned from the germline V gene as MNHEY and SVGEGT. From the cysteine up to the phenylalanine, the CDR3 has a length of 13 residues. Only CDR3 DNA remains: 39 bases, in frame from the first base. For this chain, trimming is 5 bases at the V end and 6 bases at the J end, and the number of junction bases without a gene match is 3. This TCR was recovered from a woman aged 30 to 39 with active or convalescent COVID-19. The chain links TRBV6-2 or TRBV6-3 with TRBJ2-2, with 7 junctional bases fitting TRBD1. The sample consisted of peripheral blood. CDR3 region: CASSVTGSGELFF. The DNA sequence follows: TGTGCCAGCAGTGTGACAGGGTCCGGGGAGCTGTTTTTT.